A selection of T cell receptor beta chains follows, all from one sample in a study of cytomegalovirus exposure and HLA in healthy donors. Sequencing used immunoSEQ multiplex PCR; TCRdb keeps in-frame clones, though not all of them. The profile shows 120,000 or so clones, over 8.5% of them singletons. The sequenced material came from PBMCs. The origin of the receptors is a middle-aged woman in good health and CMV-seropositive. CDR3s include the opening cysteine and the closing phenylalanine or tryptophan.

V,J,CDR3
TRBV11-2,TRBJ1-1,CASSLGDRGTEAFF
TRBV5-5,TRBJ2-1,CASSLGTGGDNEQFF
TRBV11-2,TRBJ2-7,CASSFPDRGRWGQGDEQYF
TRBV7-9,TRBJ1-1,CASSFLDRNTEAFF
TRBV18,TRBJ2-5,CASSPPSRTETQYF
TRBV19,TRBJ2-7,CASRYPGSYEQYF
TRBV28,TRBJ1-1,CASRPTRGISTEAFF
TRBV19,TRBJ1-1,CASSLSRRGQAFF
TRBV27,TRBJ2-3,CASSPGTGNRDTQYF
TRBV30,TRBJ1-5,CAWSLGAGQPQHF
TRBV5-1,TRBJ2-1,CASSLGGDGSYNEQFF
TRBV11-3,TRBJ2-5,CASSLGWGKTQYF
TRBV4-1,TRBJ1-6,CASSQDSTGNSPLHF
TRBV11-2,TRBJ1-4,CASSLGDRRGLFF
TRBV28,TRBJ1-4,CASSGRQAFNEKLFF
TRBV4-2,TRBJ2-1,CASSQEPSGGAYEQFF
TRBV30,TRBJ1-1,CAWSSDWLGGRGTEAFF
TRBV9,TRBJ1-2,CASSVEAGKGFNYGYTF
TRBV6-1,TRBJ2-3,CASSFSEVAADTQYF
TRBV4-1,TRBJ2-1,CASSTRSSAHNEQFF
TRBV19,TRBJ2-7,CASSIVPSSSYEQYF
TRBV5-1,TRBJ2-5,CASSARQGEETQYF
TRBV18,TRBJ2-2,CASSQPFGRRQGNTGELFF
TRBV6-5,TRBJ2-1,CASSLGQGANEQFF
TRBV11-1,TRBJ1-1,CASSRQGYSTEAFF
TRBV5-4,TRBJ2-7,CASSRQGVEQYF
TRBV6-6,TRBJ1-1,CASSYAGATEAFF
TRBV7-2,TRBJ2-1,CASSLRQGSGEQFF
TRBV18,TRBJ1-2,CASSPQTAYGYTF
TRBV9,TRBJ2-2,CASSVEERGNTGELFF
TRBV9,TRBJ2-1,CASSVGDRGPPYNEQFF
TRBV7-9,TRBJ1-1,CASSLQGANTEAFF
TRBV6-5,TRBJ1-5,CASSRGGAQPQHF
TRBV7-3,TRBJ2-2,CASSLMSSGAGGDTGELFF
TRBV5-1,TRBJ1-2,CATKGGSYGYTF
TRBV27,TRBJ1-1,CASTSQGRNTEAFF
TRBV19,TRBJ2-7,CASTWGQGGPREQYF
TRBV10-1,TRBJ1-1,CASSLTGGETEAFF
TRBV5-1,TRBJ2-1,CASSLRGGGGEQFF
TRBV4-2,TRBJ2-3,CASMTGTGTADTQYF
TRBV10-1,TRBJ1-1,CASSDPPGLNTEAFF
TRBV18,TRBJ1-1,CASSPNGQGIEAFF
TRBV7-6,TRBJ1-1,CASSLELSLNTEAFF
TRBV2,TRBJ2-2,CASSEVIAGELFF
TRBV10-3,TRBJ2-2,CAISEWQGAAGELFF
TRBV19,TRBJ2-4,CASSITSGGSGIQYF
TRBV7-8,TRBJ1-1,CASSFPAGQVNTEAFF
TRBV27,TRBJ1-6,CASSLGSWSPLHF
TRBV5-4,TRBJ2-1,CASSLTSGAFWEQFF
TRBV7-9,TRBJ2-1,CASSSPGGVAYNEQFF
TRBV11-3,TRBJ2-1,CASSPSGGNEQFF
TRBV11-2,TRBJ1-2,CAGRGGGNYGYTF
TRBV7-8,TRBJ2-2,CASSPRGGDTGELFF